Shown below are 10 T cell receptor beta chains from a single sample sequenced in a study of blood T cell repertoires in COVID-19. Produced via immunoSEQ multiplex PCR; TCRdb's table is partial and in-frame only. This sample has around 200,000 clones, with around four fifths found just once. The sequenced sample was peripheral blood. The origin of the receptors is a man aged 40-55 years with active or convalescent COVID-19.

The chain employs TRBV6-4 and TRBJ1-2; no clear D. V was cut by 11 bases and J by 3 bases, with 16 bases left in between. The CDR3 covers 13 residues. The germline V gene has CDR1 MRHNA and CDR2 SNTAGT. The CDR3, as DNA: TGTGCCTCGCGGTCCGGGGAGGACTATGGCTACACCTTC. As protein: CASRSGEDYGYTF.

The chain has TRBV27 and TRBJ1-4; D remains unclear. CDR1 MNHEY and CDR2 SMNVEV come from the germline V gene (reference sequence). The length of the CDR3 is 12 residues. The V gene lost 7 bases and the J gene lost 8 bases, with 11 bases spanning the gap. The CDR3 DNA reads as TGTGCCAGCACCTCCACCGGGGAAAAACTGTTTTTT. This gives the protein CASTSTGEKLFF.

In the case of this clone: One junction end does not reproduce the germline sequence, and a read error may be involved. The chain is built from TRBV7-7 and TRBJ2-2; tentative D call: TRBD1 (6 bases). Germline V gives CDR1 SSHAT, CDR2 FNYEAQ (reference sequence). The CDR3 is 16 amino acids. As DNA, the CDR3 is TGTGCTAGCAGCTTAGGTGGGGGCCGGAACACCGGGGAGCTGTTTTTT. This codes for CASSLGGGRNTGELFF.

The chain uses TRBV5-6 and TRBJ1-3; D is unclear. The germline CDR1 and CDR2 sequences are SGHDT and YYEEEE. This CDR3 has 15 residues. V lost 4 bases and J lost 0, with 11 bases in between. The CDR3 DNA is TGTGCCAGCAGCGCCCGGGGTCACTCTGGAAACACCATATATTTT. Its protein product is CASSARGHSGNTIYF.

The chain is built from TRBV3-1 (or the pseudogene TRBV3-2) and TRBJ1-1; D is undetermined. The V gene lost 7 bases and the J gene lost 1 base, with 13 bases spanning the gap. The CDR3 is 14 residues long. CDR1 and CDR2 (germline): LGHDT, YNNKEL (reference sequence). In DNA form, the CDR3 reads TGTGCCAGCATGGAAGGAGTTACGAACACTGAAGCTTTCTTT. This encodes CASMEGVTNTEAFF.

The chain recombines TRBV4-1 with TRBJ2-1, with 7 bases identical to TRBD1. Trimming cost V 6 bases and J 5 bases; bases outside gene matches: 7. From germline, CDR1 is MGHRA and CDR2 YSYEKL. The CDR3 consists of 14 residues. CDR3 amino acids: CASRRTGTDNEQFF. The CDR3 bases are TGCGCCAGCAGACGCACCGGGACAGACAATGAGCAGTTCTTC.

This clone was detected only once. The chain's CDR3 is CASSLSAGGGNSPLHF. CDR3 nucleotides: TGTGCCAGCAGTTTATCGGCAGGGGGTGGTAATTCACCCCTCCACTTT. The chain links TRBV27 to TRBJ1-6; TRBD1 matches 7 bases. The CDR3 covers 16 residues. Trimming cost V 0 bases and J 6 bases; bases outside gene matches: 5. The V gene's germline CDR1 is MNHEY and CDR2 SMNVEV (reference sequence).

The chain has TRBV10-3 and TRBJ2-5, with 11 bases aligning to TRBD1. The CDR3 has 15 residues. The trim removed 3 bases at V and 4 bases at J, leaving 4 bases unmatched. The germline V gene encodes CDR1 ENHRY and CDR2 SYGVKD. CDR3 bases: TGTGCCATCAGTGATCTGGGACAGGGGGGAGAGACCCAGTACTTC. Its protein is CAISDLGQGGETQYF.

DNA of the CDR3: TGTGCCTGGAGTCCCGGAAGCGGGAACACTGAAGCTTTCTTT. Amino acid sequence: CAWSPGSGNTEAFF. The V call is TRBV30, the J call TRBJ1-1; D remains ambiguous. The CDR3 loop spans 14 amino acids. Trimming took 2 bases from V and 1 from J, leaving 11 bases between them. CDR1 GTSNPN and CDR2 SVGIG come from the germline V gene (reference sequence).

The count of this clone is one. The chain is built from TRBV5-1 and TRBJ2-5, with a weak D call TRBD1 (7 bases). The V end lost 1 base, the J end lost 5 bases, and 15 bases lay between the germline ends. This CDR3 comprises 15 residues. Germline V gene data show CDR1 as SGHRS and CDR2 as YFSETQ. Here the CDR3 DNA reads TGCGCCAGCAGCTTGAAGGAGGGGGCAGGGGAGACCCAGTACTTC. Translating gives CASSLKEGAGETQYF.